This is a list of T cell receptor beta chains from one sample in a study of blood T cells in healthy people across ages. Each CDR3 protein gets one entry after TCRdb re-called the 5' RACE reads with MiXCR. Among hundreds of thousands of distinct CDR3 sequences listed, roughly 50% were seen once. The sample consisted of blood. The receptors originated from a man aged 25 to 45 in good health. The CDR3 runs from the conserved cysteine through the conserved F or W. Each record gives: J gene, D gene, clone size, V gene, CDR3 protein, CDR3 DNA. A D gene is named only where the DNA matches it firmly. The listing skips clone size in some rows; elsewhere it reads once, few, many or a size class.

TRBJ2-7 TRBD2 once TRBV7-8 CASSLTGISGSYEQYF TGTGCCAGCAGTTTAACGGGTATTAGCGGGAGCTACGAGCAGTACTTC
TRBJ2-3 TRBD2 NA TRBV20-1 CSAHRLAEYTDTQYF TGCAGTGCCCACCGACTAGCGGAGTACACAGATACGCAGTATTTT
TRBJ2-7 NA NA TRBV7-3 CASSLNPAGPYEQYF TGTGCCAGCAGCTTAAATCCGGCAGGGCCCTACGAGCAGTACTTC
TRBJ2-7 NA few TRBV29-1 CSVAWTDYEQYF TGCAGCGTTGCCTGGACAGACTACGAGCAGTACTTC
TRBJ2-3 TRBD2 NA TRBV11-2 CASSPTWGFPGLESTDTQYF TGTGCCAGCAGCCCCACGTGGGGGTTTCCGGGACTAGAAAGCACAGATACGCAGTATTTT
TRBJ2-1 NA once TRBV5-4 CASSQILVGYNEQFF TGTGCCAGCAGCCAGATACTAGTAGGTTACAATGAGCAGTTCTTC
TRBJ2-1 NA few TRBV5-1 CASSREEAEQFF TGCGCCAGCTCTAGGGAGGAGGCCGAGCAGTTCTTC
TRBJ2-1 NA NA TRBV10-3 CAIMATPSSYNEQFF TGTGCCATCATGGCAACCCCGAGCTCCTACAATGAGCAGTTCTTC
TRBJ2-7 TRBD2 few TRBV10-3 CAISEIQVAGGPYEQYF TGTGCCATCAGTGAGATTCAAGTCGCGGGAGGGCCCTACGAGCAGTACTTC
TRBJ2-7 NA NA TRBV7-8 CASSTLPGPYEQYF TGTGCCAGCAGCACCCTCCCGGGTCCCTACGAGCAGTACTTC
TRBJ2-1 TRBD2 NA TRBV30 CAWESGSVNEQFF TGTGCCTGGGAAAGCGGGAGCGTGAATGAGCAGTTCTTC
TRBJ2-5 NA few TRBV28 CASSFGFGDRGETQYF TGTGCCAGCAGTTTCGGGTTCGGGGACCGAGGAGAGACCCAGTACTTC
TRBJ1-6 TRBD1 NA TRBV9 CASSVGTGTSPLHF TGTGCCAGCAGCGTAGGGACAGGGACTTCACCCCTCCACTTT
TRBJ2-1 NA NA TRBV9 CASSVDSRAGYNEQFF TGTGCCAGCAGCGTAGATTCCCGGGCGGGGTACAATGAGCAGTTCTTC
TRBJ2-3 NA NA TRBV12-3/TRBV12-4 CASSSQGTVTDTQYF TGTGCCAGCAGTTCTCAGGGAACCGTCACAGATACGCAGTATTTT
TRBJ2-7 NA NA TRBV20-1 CSARSATAYEQYF TGTAGTGCTAGATCGGCGACGGCCTACGAGCAGTACTTC
TRBJ2-5 NA NA TRBV20-1 CGARDYTGGETQYF TGCGGTGCTAGAGATTACACAGGCGGGGAGACCCAGTACTTC
TRBJ2-4 NA NA TRBV20-1 CSARGGGIQYF TGCAGTGCTAGGGGGGGAGGCATTCAGTACTTC
TRBJ2-1 TRBD2 NA TRBV3-1 CASSPTSGGQQQFF TGTGCCAGCAGCCCGACTAGCGGGGGGCAGCAGCAGTTCTTC
TRBJ2-7 TRBD2 NA TRBV28 CASTPSAGGYYEQYF TGTGCCAGCACCCCATCAGCGGGAGGGTACTACGAGCAGTACTTC
TRBJ2-7 NA few TRBV6-2/TRBV6-3 CASSYGGRSNEQYF TGTGCCAGCAGTTACGGTGGGAGGTCGAACGAGCAGTACTTC
TRBJ2-1 TRBD2 NA TRBV15 CATSSLTGGARDEQFF TGTGCCACCAGCAGCCTCACGGGGGGGGCGCGGGATGAGCAGTTCTTC
TRBJ2-7 NA few TRBV7-2 CASSPRAGTTYEQYF TGTGCCAGCAGCCCAAGGGCCGGGACCACCTACGAGCAGTACTTC